Presented here are 9 T cell receptor beta chains from one specimen sequenced in a study of spatial heterogeneity in lung cancer. Study observations and caveats: Tracking of tumor mutation counts was seen in expanded intratumoral alpha and beta TCR counts.

TCRdb processed the 5' RACE reads anew with MiXCR; each CDR3 protein has one entry. The data contain 8,000 to 10,000 distinct CDR3 sequences, around 8.7% of them singletons. Noted time point: sample taken at primary tumor resection. Antigens for these TCRs are unknown. The sequencing here drew on lung tumor tissue, taken at surgery. All receptors derive from a female donor with early-stage non-small cell lung cancer.

The chain uses TRBV29-1 and TRBJ2-7; D might be TRBD1 or TRBD2, each matching 5 bases. In germline, CDR1 is SQVTM, CDR2 ANQGSEA. With 3 bases removed from V and 3 bases from J, the gap between germline ends came to 12 bases. The CDR3 consists of 13 residues. The CDR3 DNA sequence: TGCAGCGTTGACCGGGACGGGGACTACGAGCAGTACTTC. Translating it yields CSVDRDGDYEQYF.

This clonotype was seen a handful of times. The chain carries TRBV20-1 and TRBJ1-5; tentatively, D is TRBD1 (5 bases). The CDR3 consists of 16 residues. Germline values: CDR1 DFQATT, CDR2 SNEGSKA (reference sequence). Between the trimmed V and J ends, which lost 1 base and 5 bases, there was a span of 18 bases. The CDR3 here is CSARGYTWQGYQPQHF. The CDR3 bases are TGCAGTGCTAGAGGATATACTTGGCAGGGCTATCAGCCCCAGCATTTT.

The V and J genes are TRBV5-1 and TRBJ2-7; weak D call: TRBD1 (6 bases). Germline assignment: CDR1 SGHRS and CDR2 YFSETQ. The length of the CDR3 is 14 residues. V lost 0 bases and J lost 7, with 14 bases in between. The CDR3 sequence is CASSLGPTGLEQYF. CDR3 bases: TGCGCCAGCAGCTTGGGCCCGACAGGACTGGAGCAGTACTTC.

This clonotype was seen ten or more times. V is TRBV18 and J is TRBJ1-1, with 7 bases matching TRBD1. Per germline, CDR1 KGHSH and CDR2 LQKENI. Trimming removed 3 bases from V and 5 bases from J; junction bases left unmatched: 3. The CDR3 is made up of 13 amino acids. The CDR3 reads CASSPAGGTEAFF. The CDR3 bases are TGTGCCAGCTCACCTGCAGGGGGGACTGAAGCTTTCTTT.

This clonotype came up many times. The rearrangement joins TRBV7-2 to TRBJ2-3, with D possibly matching TRBD2 (5 bases). V shed 5 bases and J shed 2 bases, with 14 bases lying between them. Germline CDR1 and CDR2: SGHTA and FQGNSA. CDR3 length equals 15 residues. CDR3: CASSPTGIFTDTQYF. The DNA of the CDR3 is TGTGCCAGCAGCCCTACGGGGATTTTCACAGATACGCAGTATTTT.

In this sample, this clonotype turned up many times. The chain couples TRBV4-2 to TRBJ1-4; D may be TRBD1 (6 bases). V was cut by 0 bases and J by 14 bases, with 13 bases left in between. This CDR3 is built from 13 residues. Germline values: CDR1 LGHNA, CDR2 YNFKEQ. This CDR3 reads CASSQEAGASLFF. Written as DNA, the CDR3 is TGTGCCAGCAGCCAAGAAGCGGGGGCGAGTCTGTTTTTT.

The genes are TRBV2 and TRBJ2-3; D may be TRBD1 (6 bases). Germline V gene sequence: CDR1 SNHLY, CDR2 FYNNEI. The ends were cut back, 5 bases at V and 5 bases at J, with 17 bases in the middle. The length of the CDR3 is 15 residues. As DNA, the CDR3 is TGTGCCAGCAGTCGAGGGGGACCACGGGGAGATACGCAGTATTTT. Translated, it gives CASSRGGPRGDTQYF. The full variable domain, its missing parts supplied by reference TRBV2 and TRBJ2-3, is EPEVTQTPSHQVTQMGQEVILRCVPISNHLYFYWYRQILGQKVEFLVSFYNNEISEKSEIFDDQFSVERPDGSNFTLKIRSTKLEDSAMYFCASSRGGPRGDTQYFGPGTRLTVL.

In regard to this clonotype: This CDR3 fails to terminate in the conserved phenylalanine or tryptophan, so it likely reflects a read error. The rearrangement links TRBV7-9 to TRBJ2-3; a possible D gene is TRBD1 (6 bases). Germline V gene sequence: CDR1 SEHNR, CDR2 FQNEAQ (reference sequence). CDR3 length: 14 residues. The germline V and J ends were trimmed by 5 bases and 3 bases, with 12 bases remaining between them. CDR3 amino acids: CASSTYRETDTQYY. CDR3 coding DNA: TGTGCCAGCAGCACGTACAGGGAGACAGATACGCAGTATTAT.

V is TRBV5-1 and J is TRBJ1-6, with 7 bases lining up with TRBD1. Germline trimming cut 4 bases from V and 10 bases from J; bases unmatched to any gene: 8. This CDR3 spans 14 amino acids. The V gene's germline CDR1 is SGHRS and CDR2 YFSETQ. Written as DNA, the CDR3 is TGCGCCAGCAGCCATAACCGACAGGGATCACCCCTCCACTTT. Translated: CASSHNRQGSPLHF.